Below, one TCR beta chain is given with its context. What it binds is not known. This entry is derived from a study of OX40 agonist ivuxolimab in advanced cancers. Study-wide background: With ivuxolimab, an agonistic anti-OX40 (CD134) antibody, patients were treated. General study findings and limits: Clonal expansion was seen in CD4+ and CD8+ blood T cells by week 6 at 0.1 to 3.0 mg/kg.

CDR3 length equals 16 residues. Germline V gene sequence: CDR1 LGHNA, CDR2 YNFKEQ. Trimming took 1 base from V and 5 from J; bases not matched to a gene: 9. Only in-frame clones appear in the TCRdb table, and some are missing; sequencing was by immunoSEQ multiplex PCR. The table includes 65,000 to 85,000 clones, approximately 86% detected once. The receptor's source is an adult with an advanced solid tumor such as melanoma, head and neck, liver or kidney cancer. The rearrangement links TRBV4-2 to TRBJ1-2; 8 bases are a match to TRBD1. Specimen: CD4+ or CD8+ T cells sorted from blood, collected in a trial of the OX40 agonist ivuxolimab. CDR3 amino acids: CASSQASGGAHYGYTF. CDR3 coding DNA: TGTGCCAGCAGCCAAGCGTCAGGGGGCGCTCATTATGGCTACACCTTC.